The 16 T cell receptor beta chains listed next were all sequenced from one sample in a study of identical twins. TCRdb used MiXCR to reprocess the 5' RACE reads, holding one entry per CDR3 protein. The top ten hold approximately 4% of the sample, which has under 300,000 distinct CDR3 sequences, approximately 11% seen once. The sample was also linked to a second study, of yellow fever vaccine responses in identical twins.

The sample consisted of memory (CD45RO+) T cells sorted from blood. The receptors originated from a woman younger than 30 in good health.

This clonotype has only a few counts. V is TRBV24-1 and J is TRBJ2-1; a possible D gene is TRBD1 (6 bases). This CDR3 is built from 15 residues. Germline V gene lookup returns CDR1 KGHDR and CDR2 SFDVKD. V shed 4 bases and J shed 5 bases, with 14 bases lying between them. DNA of the CDR3: TGTGCCACCAGTGAAAGGGGGATCTCAAACAATGAGCAGTTCTTC. Protein: CATSERGISNNEQFF.

This clonotype was detected only a few times. The chain links TRBV24-1 to TRBJ2-5, with D unclear. Germline assignment: CDR1 KGHDR and CDR2 SFDVKD. The CDR3 is 14 residues long. V gave up 2 bases and J gave up 4 bases, with 10 bases separating them. The CDR3 DNA reads as TGTGCCACCAGTGATTCCAAATGGGGAGAGACCCAGTACTTC. This gives the protein CATSDSKWGETQYF.

In this sample, this clonotype turned up many times. The chain recombines TRBV5-6 with TRBJ2-1; D is undetermined. The CDR3 consists of 15 residues. V lost 3 bases and J 4 bases, leaving 14 bases between the germline ends. The V gene's germline CDR1 is SGHDT and CDR2 YYEEEE. The CDR3 coding sequence is TGTGCCAGCAGCTCCCCTTCTACGACTTACAATGAGCAGTTCTTC. This encodes CASSSPSTTYNEQFF.

This clonotype occurred a few times. V is TRBV28 and J is TRBJ2-5; tentative D call: TRBD2 (5 bases). Trimming stripped 8 bases from V and 5 bases from J, with 21 bases between. CDR1 is MDHEN and CDR2 is SYDVKM in the germline V gene. This CDR3 contains 15 residues. In DNA form, the CDR3 reads TGTGCCAGCGACCCTCGGACTCACAGTGGGGAGACCCAGTACTTC. This encodes CASDPRTHSGETQYF.

This clonotype was seen only a few times. This rearrangement joins TRBV5-1 to TRBJ1-2, with no clear D. V lost 0 bases to trimming and J lost 5 bases, with 11 bases between them. Germline lookup yields CDR1 SGHRS and CDR2 YFSETQ. The CDR3 totals 14 residues. The CDR3 DNA reads TGCGCCAGCAGCTTGGAAGTTGAGGGATATGGCTACACCTTC. Its protein product is CASSLEVEGYGYTF.

The rearrangement uses TRBV7-9 and TRBJ2-1; D is perhaps TRBD1 or TRBD2 (5 bases each). The CDR3 sequence is 17 residues long. Trimming removed 1 base at V and 7 bases at J, with 20 bases between. Germline loops: CDR1 SEHNR, CDR2 FQNEAQ (reference sequence). Here the CDR3 reads CASSLGREGLRENEQFF. DNA of the CDR3: TGTGCCAGCAGCTTAGGTCGTGAGGGGCTTAGGGAGAATGAGCAGTTCTTC.

The chain uses TRBV7-2 and TRBJ2-6, with D unresolved. There are 15 residues in the CDR3. Germline V gives CDR1 SGHTA, CDR2 FQGNSA. V was pared by 6 bases and J by 0 bases, with 9 bases between. The CDR3 here is CASSRDYSGANVLTF. In DNA form, the CDR3 reads TGTGCCAGCAGTCGAGATTACTCTGGGGCCAACGTCCTGACTTTC.

This clonotype was detected many times. V is TRBV5-5 and J is TRBJ2-2; no firm D call. Trimming removed 4 bases from V and 0 bases from J, with 10 bases in between. The CDR3 is 15 amino acids. Germline lookup yields CDR1 SGHKS and CDR2 YYEKEE (reference sequence). The CDR3 sequence is CASSRQVANTGELFF. DNA of the CDR3: TGTGCCAGCAGCAGGCAGGTGGCGAACACCGGGGAGCTGTTTTTT.

The chain couples TRBV18 to TRBJ2-7; perhaps TRBD2 as D (5 bases). CDR1 KGHSH and CDR2 LQKENI come from the germline V gene. V was pared by 6 bases and J by 3 bases, with 15 bases between. The CDR3 has 14 amino acids. CDR3 region: CASSARTDLYEQYF. The CDR3 coding sequence is TGTGCCAGCTCGGCGAGGACTGATCTCTACGAGCAGTACTTC.

There are a few counts of this clonotype. This chain uses TRBV20-1 with TRBJ2-5; 8 bases match TRBD1. The CDR3 has 13 amino acids. The germline V gene has CDR1 DFQATT and CDR2 SNEGSKA (reference sequence). The V gene end was trimmed by 6 bases and the J gene end by 4 bases; junction bases not matched to a gene: 7. The CDR3 reads CSADQGAGETQYF. The CDR3 DNA sequence: TGCAGTGCCGATCAGGGGGCAGGAGAGACCCAGTACTTC.

This clonotype appeared many times. The chain combines TRBV3-1 with TRBJ2-1; 7 bases line up with TRBD2. Germline lookup yields CDR1 LGHDT and CDR2 YNNKEL (reference sequence). The ends lost 3 bases at V and 14 bases at J; junction bases unmatched: 7. This CDR3 spans 12 amino acids. The CDR3 sequence: CASSHGGGREFF. In DNA form, the CDR3 reads TGTGCCAGCAGCCACGGCGGGGGTAGGGAGTTCTTC.

Only a few counts were recorded for this clonotype. The rearrangement joins TRBV5-5 to TRBJ2-7, with TRBD2 identical over 8 bases. This CDR3 contains 16 residues. Germline CDR1 SGHKS, CDR2 YYEKEE (reference sequence). With V trimmed by 2 bases and J by 1 base, 8 bases remained unmatched. In nucleotides, the CDR3 is TGTGCCAGCAGCTTCTTAAGCGGGAGAGGGTCCTACGAGCAGTACTTC. Translated: CASSFLSGRGSYEQYF.

V usage is TRBV29-1 and J usage is TRBJ2-1; 7 bases are shared with TRBD2. CDR1 and CDR2 from the germline V gene are SQVTM and ANQGSEA. The V gene end was trimmed by 6 bases and the J gene end by 7 bases; junction bases not matched to a gene: 15. The CDR3 covers 15 residues. CDR3 nucleotide sequence: TGCAGCGTCCAGAAATCTGGGATCGGGGGGAATGAGCAGTTCTTC. This encodes CSVQKSGIGGNEQFF.

There are a few counts of this clonotype. The chain combines TRBV6-2 or TRBV6-3 with TRBJ2-7, with 9 positions matching TRBD2. The ends lost 2 bases at V and 6 bases at J; junction bases unmatched: 8. The CDR3 length is 15 residues. The V gene's germline CDR1 is MNHEY and CDR2 SVGEGT. The CDR3, as DNA: TGTGCCAGCAGTTACGGGACTAGCTGGGTTTCCGAGCAGTACTTC. It encodes CASSYGTSWVSEQYF.

The table lists this clonotype with many counts. The chain employs TRBV7-2 and TRBJ2-6, with no clear D. The germline V gene encodes CDR1 SGHTA and CDR2 FQGNSA. This CDR3 spans 14 amino acids. Deletions cut 5 bases from V and 3 bases from J, with 8 bases between. CDR3 DNA sequence: TGTGCCAGCAGCAAAATCAGTGGGGCCAACGTCCTGACTTTC. Residues: CASSKISGANVLTF. Full variable domain (outside the CDR3, taken from reference TRBV7-2 and TRBJ2-6): GAGVSQSPSNKVTEKGKDVELRCDPISGHTALYWYRQSLGQGLEFLIYFQGNSAPDKSGLPSDRFSAERTGGSVSTLTIQRTQQEDSAVYLCASSKISGANVLTFGAGSRLTVL.

The chain uses TRBV7-2 and TRBJ2-5, with D possibly TRBD1 on 6 matching bases. Trimming removed 5 bases at V and 1 base at J, with 17 bases between. Germline V CDR1 and CDR2: SGHTA, FQGNSA. This CDR3 contains 16 residues. Here the CDR3 reads CASSTTFGTLQETQYF. The CDR3 DNA follows: TGTGCCAGCAGCACCACCTTCGGGACACTCCAAGAGACCCAGTACTTC.